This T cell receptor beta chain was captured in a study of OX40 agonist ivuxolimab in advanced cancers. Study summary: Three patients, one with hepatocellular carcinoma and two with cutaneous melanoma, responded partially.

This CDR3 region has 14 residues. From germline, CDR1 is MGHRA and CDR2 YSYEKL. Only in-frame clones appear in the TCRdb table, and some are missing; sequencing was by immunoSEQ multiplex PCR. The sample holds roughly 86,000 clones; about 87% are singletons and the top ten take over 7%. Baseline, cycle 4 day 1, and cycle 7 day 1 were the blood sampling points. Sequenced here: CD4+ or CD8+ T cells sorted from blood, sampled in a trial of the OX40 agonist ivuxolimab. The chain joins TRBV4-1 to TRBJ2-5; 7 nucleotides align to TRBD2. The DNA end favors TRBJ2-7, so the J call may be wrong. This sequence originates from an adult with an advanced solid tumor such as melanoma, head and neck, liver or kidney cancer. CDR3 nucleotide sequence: TGCGCCAGCAGCCCTACGGCGGGAGAATACGAGCAGTACTTC. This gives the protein CASSPTAGEYEQYF.